This T cell receptor (beta chain) was documented in a study of Ad26.COV2.S vaccination and SARS-CoV-2 variants. Study findings and constraints: People who got the vaccine or the placebo had similar non-spike TCR breadth.

Treatment: 19 received Ad26.COV2.S at low or high dose, single or two shots; about five received placebo; per-sample allocation not given. Collection of samples fell on day 63 after the first vaccine or placebo injection. Vaccination used an Ad26 vector expressing Wuhan-strain SARS-CoV-2 spike. Notes on this clone: Antigen: not known.

The method was immunoSEQ multiplex PCR; TCRdb's version includes in-frame clones alone and lacks a portion of them. The sample lists fewer than 400,000 clones, around 83% occurring once. Sample: peripheral blood, taken in a trial of Ad26.COV2.S vaccine versus placebo. The TCR was taken from a person between 18 and 59 years old who received the Ad26.COV2.S COVID-19 vaccine or a placebo.

CDR3 in amino acids: CAWSVRNQETQYF. The CDR3 DNA reads TGTGCCTGGAGTGTGCGAAACCAAGAGACCCAGTACTTC. The V and J genes are TRBV30 and TRBJ2-5; D is uncertain. Trimming removed 0 bases from V and 0 bases from J, with 5 bases in between. The CDR3 extends over 13 amino acids. The germline CDR1 and CDR2 sequences are GTSNPN and SVGIG (reference sequence).